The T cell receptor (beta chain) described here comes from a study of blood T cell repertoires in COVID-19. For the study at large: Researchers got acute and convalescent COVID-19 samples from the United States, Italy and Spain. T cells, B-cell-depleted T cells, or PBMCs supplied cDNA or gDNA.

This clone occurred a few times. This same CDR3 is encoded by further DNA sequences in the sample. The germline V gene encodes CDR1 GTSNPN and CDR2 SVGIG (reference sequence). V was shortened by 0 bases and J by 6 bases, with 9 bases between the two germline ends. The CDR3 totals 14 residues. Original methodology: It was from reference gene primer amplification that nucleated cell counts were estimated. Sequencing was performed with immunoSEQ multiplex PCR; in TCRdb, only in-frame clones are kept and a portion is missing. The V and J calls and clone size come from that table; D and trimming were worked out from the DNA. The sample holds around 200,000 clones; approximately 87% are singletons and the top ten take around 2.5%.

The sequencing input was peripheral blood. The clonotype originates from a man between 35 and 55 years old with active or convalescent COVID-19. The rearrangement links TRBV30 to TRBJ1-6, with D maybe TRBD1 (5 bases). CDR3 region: CAWSVRGGNSPLHF. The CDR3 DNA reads TGTGCCTGGAGTGTAAGGGGTGGTAATTCACCCCTCCACTTT.